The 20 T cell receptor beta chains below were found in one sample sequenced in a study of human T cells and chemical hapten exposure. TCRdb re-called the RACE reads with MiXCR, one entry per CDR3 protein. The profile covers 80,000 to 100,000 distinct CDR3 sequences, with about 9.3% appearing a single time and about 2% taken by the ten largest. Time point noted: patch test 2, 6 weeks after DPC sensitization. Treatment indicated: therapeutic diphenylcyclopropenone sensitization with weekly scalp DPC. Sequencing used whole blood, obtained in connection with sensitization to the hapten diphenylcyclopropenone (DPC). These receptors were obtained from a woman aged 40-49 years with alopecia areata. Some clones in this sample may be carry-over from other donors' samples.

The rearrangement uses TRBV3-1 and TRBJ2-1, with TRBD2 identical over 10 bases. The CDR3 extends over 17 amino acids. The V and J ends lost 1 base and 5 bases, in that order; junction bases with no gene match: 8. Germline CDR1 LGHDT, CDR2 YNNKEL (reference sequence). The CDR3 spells CASSQVPGTSVNNEQFF. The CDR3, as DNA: TGTGCCAGCAGCCAAGTTCCCGGGACTAGCGTAAACAATGAGCAGTTCTTC.

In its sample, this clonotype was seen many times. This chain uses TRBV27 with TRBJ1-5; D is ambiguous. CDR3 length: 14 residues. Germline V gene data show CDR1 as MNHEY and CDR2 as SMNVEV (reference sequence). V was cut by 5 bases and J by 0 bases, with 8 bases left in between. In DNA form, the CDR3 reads TGTGCCAGCAGTCCCCGAGATAGCAATCAGCCCCAGCATTTT. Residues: CASSPRDSNQPQHF.

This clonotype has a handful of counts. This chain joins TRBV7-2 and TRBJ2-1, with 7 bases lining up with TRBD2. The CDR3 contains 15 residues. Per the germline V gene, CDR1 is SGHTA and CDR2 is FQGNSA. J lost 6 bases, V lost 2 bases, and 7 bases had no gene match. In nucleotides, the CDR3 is TGTGCCAGCAGCTTACGGTCTAGCGGCCTCAATGAGCAGTTCTTC. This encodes CASSLRSSGLNEQFF.

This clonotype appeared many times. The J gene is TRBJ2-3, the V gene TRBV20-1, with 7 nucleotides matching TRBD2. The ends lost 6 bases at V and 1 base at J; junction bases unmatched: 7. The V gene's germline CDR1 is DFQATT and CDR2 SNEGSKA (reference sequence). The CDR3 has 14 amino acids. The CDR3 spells CSAGLAGGTDTQYF. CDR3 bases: TGCAGTGCGGGGCTGGCGGGAGGCACAGATACGCAGTATTTT.

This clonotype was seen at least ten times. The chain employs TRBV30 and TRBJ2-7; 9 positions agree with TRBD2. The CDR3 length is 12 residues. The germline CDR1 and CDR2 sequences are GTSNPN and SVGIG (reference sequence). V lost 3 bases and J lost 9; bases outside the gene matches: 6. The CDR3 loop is CAWRGLAVGQYF. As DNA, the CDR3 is TGTGCCTGGAGGGGACTAGCAGTGGGGCAGTACTTC.

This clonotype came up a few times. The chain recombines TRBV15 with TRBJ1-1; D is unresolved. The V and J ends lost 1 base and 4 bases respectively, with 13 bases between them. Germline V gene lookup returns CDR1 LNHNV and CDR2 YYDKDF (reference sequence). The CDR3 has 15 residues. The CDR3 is CATSRVGRPTTEAFF. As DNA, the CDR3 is TGTGCCACCAGCAGAGTAGGCCGGCCGACCACTGAAGCTTTCTTT.

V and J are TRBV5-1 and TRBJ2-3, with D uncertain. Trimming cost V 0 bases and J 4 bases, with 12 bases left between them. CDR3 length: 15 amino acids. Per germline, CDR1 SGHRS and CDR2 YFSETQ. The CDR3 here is CASSLGSGSPDTQYF. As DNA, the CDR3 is TGCGCCAGCAGCTTGGGATCGGGTAGCCCAGATACGCAGTATTTT.

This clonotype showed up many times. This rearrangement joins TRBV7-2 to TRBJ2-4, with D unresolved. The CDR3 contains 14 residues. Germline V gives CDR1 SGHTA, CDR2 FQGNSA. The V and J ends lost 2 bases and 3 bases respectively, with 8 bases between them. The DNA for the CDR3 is TGTGCCAGCAGCTTATCATTGGACAAAAACATTCAGTACTTC. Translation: CASSLSLDKNIQYF. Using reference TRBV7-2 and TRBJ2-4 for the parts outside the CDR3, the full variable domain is GAGVSQSPSNKVTEKGKDVELRCDPISGHTALYWYRQSLGQGLEFLIYFQGNSAPDKSGLPSDRFSAERTGGSVSTLTIQRTQQEDSAVYLCASSLSLDKNIQYFGAGTRLSVL.

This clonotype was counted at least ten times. CDR3 loop: CASSSLAGLYNEQFF. The DNA of the CDR3 is TGTGCCAGCAGTTCACTAGCGGGACTATACAATGAGCAGTTCTTC. The chain uses TRBV2 and TRBJ2-1, with 10 bases matching TRBD2. This CDR3 is 15 amino acids long. Unmatched junction bases numbered 5, after V lost 5 bases and J lost 4 bases. Per germline, CDR1 SNHLY and CDR2 FYNNEI.

CDR3 in DNA: TGTGCCAGCAGGGGTATCGGGGAGCTGTTTTTT. It yields the protein CASRGIGELFF. The V call is TRBV28, the J call TRBJ2-2; D gene uncertain. Germline-derived CDR1 and CDR2 are MDHEN and SYDVKM. The CDR3 has 11 amino acids. V lost 6 bases and J 7 bases, leaving 6 bases between the germline ends.

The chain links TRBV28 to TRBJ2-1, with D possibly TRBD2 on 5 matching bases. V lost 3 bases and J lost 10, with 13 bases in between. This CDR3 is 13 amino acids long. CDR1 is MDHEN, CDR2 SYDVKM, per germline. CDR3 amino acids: CASSFSSAWEQFF. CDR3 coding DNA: TGTGCCAGCAGTTTCAGTAGCGCCTGGGAGCAGTTCTTC.

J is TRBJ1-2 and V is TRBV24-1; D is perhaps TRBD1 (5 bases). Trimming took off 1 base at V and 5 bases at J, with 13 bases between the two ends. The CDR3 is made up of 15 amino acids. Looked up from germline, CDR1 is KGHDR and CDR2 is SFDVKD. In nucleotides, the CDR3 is TGTGCCACCAGTGATTTTGAGGGGCCGCCATATGGCTACACCTTC. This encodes CATSDFEGPPYGYTF.

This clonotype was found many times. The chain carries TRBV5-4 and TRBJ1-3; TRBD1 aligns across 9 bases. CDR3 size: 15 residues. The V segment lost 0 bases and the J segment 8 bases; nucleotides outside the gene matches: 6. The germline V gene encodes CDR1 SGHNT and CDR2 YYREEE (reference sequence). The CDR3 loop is CASSLGQGGLDTIYF. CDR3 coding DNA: TGTGCCAGCAGCTTGGGACAGGGGGGGTTGGACACCATATATTTT. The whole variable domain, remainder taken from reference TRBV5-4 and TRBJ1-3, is ETGVTQSPTHLIKTRGQQVTLRCSSQSGHNTVSWYQQALGQGPQFIFQYYREEENGRGNFPPRFSGLQFPNYSSELNVNALELDDSALYLCASSLGQGGLDTIYFGEGSWLTVV.

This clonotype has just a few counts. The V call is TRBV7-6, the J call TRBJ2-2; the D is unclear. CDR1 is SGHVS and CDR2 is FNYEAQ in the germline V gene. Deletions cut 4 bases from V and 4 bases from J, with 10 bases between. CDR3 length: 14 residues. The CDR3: CASSSNPSTGELFF. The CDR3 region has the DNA TGTGCCAGCAGCTCGAACCCTAGCACCGGGGAGCTGTTTTTT.

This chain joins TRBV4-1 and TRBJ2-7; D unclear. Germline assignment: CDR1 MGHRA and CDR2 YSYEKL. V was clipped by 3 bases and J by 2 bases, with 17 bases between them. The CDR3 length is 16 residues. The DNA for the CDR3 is TGCGCCAGCAGCCATGCCAGGACGGAGTTTACCTACGAGCAGTACTTC. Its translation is CASSHARTEFTYEQYF.

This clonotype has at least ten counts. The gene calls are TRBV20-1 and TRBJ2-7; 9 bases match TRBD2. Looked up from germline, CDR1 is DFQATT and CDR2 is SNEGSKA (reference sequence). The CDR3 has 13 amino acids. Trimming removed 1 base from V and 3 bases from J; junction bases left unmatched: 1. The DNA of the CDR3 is TGCAGTGCTAGAGGGACTAGCGACTACGAGCAGTACTTC. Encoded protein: CSARGTSDYEQYF.

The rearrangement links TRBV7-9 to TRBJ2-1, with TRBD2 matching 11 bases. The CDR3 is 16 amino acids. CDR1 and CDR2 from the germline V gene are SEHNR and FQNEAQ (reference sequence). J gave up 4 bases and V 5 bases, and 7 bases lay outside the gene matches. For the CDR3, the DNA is TGTGCCAGCAGCCCCAGACTAGCGGGAAATTACAATGAGCAGTTCTTC. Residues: CASSPRLAGNYNEQFF.

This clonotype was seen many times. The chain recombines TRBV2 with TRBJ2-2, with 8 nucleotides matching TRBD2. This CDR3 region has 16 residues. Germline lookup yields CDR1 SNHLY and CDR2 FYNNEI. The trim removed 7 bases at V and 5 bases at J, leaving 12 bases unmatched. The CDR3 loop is CASKAMAGGLTGELFF. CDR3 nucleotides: TGTGCCAGCAAAGCTATGGCGGGAGGTTTAACCGGGGAGCTGTTTTTT.

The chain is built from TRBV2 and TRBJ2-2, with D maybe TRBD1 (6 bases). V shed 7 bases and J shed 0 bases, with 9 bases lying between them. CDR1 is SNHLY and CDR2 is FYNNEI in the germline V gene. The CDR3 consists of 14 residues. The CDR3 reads CASKRTANTGELFF. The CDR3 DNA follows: TGTGCCAGCAAAAGGACAGCGAACACCGGGGAGCTGTTTTTT.

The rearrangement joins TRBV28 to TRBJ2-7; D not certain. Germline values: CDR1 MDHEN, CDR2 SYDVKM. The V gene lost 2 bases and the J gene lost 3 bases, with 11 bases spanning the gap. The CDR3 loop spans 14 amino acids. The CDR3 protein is CASSLGLQYYEQYF. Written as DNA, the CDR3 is TGTGCCAGCAGTTTAGGGCTACAATACTACGAGCAGTACTTC.